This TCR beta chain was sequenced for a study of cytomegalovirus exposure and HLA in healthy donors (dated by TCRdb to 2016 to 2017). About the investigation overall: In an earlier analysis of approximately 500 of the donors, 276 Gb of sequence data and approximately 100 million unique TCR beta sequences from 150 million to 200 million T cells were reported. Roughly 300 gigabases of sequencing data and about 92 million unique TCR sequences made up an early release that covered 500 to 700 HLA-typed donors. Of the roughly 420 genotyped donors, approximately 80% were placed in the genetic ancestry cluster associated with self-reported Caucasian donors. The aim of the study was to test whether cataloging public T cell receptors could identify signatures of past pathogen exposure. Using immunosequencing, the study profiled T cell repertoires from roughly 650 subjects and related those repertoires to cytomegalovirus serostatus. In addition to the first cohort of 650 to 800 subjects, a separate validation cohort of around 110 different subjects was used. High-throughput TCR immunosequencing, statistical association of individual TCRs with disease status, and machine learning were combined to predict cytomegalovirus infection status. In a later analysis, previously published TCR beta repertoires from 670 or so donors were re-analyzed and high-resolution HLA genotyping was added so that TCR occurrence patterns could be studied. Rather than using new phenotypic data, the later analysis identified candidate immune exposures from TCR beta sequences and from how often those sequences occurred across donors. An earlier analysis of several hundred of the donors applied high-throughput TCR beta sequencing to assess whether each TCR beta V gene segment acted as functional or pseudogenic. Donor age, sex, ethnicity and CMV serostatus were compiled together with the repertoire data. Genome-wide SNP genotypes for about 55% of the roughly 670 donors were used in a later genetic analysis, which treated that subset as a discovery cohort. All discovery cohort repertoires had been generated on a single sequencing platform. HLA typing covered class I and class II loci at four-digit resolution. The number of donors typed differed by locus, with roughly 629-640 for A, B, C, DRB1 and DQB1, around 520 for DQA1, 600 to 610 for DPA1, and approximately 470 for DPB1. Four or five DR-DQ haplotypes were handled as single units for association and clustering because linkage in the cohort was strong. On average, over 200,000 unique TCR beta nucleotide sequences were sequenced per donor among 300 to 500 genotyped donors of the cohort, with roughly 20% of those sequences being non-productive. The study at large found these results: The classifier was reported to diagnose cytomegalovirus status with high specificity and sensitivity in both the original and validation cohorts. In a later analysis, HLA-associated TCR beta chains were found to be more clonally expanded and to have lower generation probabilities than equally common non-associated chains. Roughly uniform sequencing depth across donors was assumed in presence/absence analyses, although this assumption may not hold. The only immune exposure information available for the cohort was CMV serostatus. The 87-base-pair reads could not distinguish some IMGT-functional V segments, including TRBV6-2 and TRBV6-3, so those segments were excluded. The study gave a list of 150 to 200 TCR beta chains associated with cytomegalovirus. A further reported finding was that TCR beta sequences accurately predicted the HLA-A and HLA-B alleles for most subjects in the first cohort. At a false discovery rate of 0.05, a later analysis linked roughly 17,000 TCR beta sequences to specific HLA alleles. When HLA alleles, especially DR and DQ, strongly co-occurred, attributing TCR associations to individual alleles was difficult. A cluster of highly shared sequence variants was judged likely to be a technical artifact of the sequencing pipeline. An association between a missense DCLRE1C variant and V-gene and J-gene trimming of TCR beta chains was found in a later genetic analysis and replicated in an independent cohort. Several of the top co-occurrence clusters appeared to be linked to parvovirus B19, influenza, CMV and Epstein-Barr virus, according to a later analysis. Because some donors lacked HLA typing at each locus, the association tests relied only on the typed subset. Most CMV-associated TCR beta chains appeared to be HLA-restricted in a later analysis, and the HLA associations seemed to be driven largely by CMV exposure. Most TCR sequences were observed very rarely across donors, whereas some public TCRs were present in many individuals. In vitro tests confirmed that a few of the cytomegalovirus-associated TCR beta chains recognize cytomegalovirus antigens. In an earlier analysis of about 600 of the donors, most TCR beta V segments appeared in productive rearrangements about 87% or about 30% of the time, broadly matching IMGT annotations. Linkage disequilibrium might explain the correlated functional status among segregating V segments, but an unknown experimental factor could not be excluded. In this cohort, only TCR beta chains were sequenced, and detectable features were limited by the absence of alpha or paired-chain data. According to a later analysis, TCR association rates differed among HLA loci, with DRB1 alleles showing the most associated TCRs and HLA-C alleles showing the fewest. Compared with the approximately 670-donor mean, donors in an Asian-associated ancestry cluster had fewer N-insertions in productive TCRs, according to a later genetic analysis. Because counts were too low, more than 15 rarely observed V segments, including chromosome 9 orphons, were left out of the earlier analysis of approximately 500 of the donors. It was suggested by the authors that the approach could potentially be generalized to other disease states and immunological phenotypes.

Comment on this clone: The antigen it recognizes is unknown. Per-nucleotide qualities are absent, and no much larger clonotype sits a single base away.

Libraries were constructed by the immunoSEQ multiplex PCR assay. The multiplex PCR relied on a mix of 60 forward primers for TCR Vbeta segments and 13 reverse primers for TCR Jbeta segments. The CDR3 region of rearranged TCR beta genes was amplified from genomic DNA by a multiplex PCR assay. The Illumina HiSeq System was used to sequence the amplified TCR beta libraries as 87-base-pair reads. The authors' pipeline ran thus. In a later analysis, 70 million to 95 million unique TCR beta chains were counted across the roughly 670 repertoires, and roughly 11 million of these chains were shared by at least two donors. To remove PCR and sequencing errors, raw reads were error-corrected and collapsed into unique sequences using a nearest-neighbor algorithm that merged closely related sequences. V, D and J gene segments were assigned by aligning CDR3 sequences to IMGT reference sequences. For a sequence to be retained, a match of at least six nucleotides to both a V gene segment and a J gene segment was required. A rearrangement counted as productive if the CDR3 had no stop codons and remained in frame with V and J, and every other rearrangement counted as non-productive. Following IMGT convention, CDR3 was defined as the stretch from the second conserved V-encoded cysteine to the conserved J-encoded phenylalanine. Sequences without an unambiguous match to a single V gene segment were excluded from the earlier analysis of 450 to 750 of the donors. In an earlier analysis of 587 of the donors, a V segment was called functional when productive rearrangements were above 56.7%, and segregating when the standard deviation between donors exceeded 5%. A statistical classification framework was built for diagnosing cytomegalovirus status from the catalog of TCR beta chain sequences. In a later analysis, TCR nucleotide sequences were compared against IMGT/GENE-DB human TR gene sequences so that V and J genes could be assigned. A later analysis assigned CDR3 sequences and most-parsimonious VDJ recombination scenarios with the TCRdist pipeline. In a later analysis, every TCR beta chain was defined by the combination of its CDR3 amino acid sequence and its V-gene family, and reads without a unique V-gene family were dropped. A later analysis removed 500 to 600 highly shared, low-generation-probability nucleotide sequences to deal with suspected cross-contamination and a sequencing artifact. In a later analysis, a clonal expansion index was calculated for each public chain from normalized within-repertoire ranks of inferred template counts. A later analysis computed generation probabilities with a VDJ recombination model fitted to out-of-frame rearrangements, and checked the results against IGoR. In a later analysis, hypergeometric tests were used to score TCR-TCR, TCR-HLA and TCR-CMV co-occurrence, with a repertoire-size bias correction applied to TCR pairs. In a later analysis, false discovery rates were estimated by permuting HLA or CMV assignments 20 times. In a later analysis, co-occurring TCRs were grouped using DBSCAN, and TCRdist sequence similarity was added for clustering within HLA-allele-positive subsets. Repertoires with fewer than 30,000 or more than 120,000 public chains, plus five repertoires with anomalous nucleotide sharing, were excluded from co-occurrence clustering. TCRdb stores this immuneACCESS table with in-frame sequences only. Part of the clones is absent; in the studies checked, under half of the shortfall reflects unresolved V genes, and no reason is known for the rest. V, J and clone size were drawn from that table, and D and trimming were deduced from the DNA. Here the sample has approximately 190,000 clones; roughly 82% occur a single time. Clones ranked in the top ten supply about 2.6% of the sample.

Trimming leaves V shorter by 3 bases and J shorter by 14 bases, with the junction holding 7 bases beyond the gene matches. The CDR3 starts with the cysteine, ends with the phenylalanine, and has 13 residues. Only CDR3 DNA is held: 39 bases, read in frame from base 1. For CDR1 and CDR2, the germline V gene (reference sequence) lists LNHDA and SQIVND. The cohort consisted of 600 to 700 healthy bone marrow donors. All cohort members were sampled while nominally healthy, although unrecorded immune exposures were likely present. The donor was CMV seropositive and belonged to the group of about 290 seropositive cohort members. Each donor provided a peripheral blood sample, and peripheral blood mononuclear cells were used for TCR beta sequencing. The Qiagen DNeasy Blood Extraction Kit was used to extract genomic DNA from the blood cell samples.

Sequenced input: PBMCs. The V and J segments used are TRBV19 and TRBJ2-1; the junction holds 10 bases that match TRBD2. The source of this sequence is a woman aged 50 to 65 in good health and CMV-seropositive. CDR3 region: CASSMLAGALEFF. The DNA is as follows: TGTGCCAGTAGTATGCTAGCGGGGGCCCTAGAGTTCTTC.